This TCR beta chain was documented in a study of T cells after yellow fever vaccination. Study-level background: Where fractions had low cell numbers, libraries were prepared from them with the SMART-Seq v4 Ultra Low Input RNA kit. General study points: Peaking faster, on day 5 versus 15, the secondary response was nonetheless weaker. FACS-sorted repertoires might harbor abundant contaminating clonotypes from the bulk population.

The CDR3 is made up of 14 amino acids. Germline V gene data show CDR1 as ENHRY and CDR2 as SYGVKD. V lost 4 bases to trimming and J lost 6 bases, with 12 bases between them. This clonotype was seen more than once but under ten times. The antigen remains unidentified. TCRdb used MiXCR to reprocess the 5' RACE reads, holding one entry per CDR3 protein. The repertoire includes hundreds of thousands of distinct CDR3 sequences, 6.2% of them detected once, and 15% sits in the top ten. This material consisted of PBMCs, taken 5 days after the yellow fever booster vaccination. The chain links TRBV10-3 to TRBJ1-4; tentative D call: TRBD1 (5 bases). The receptor was isolated from a young man who received the YFV17D yellow fever vaccine. CDR3 protein: CAISVGIGDEKLFF. The CDR3 DNA is TGTGCCATCAGTGTGGGCATAGGGGATGAAAAACTGTTTTTT.